A single sample is the source of the 2 T cell receptor beta chains below, sequenced in a study of blood T cell repertoires in COVID-19. Libraries were prepared by immunoSEQ multiplex PCR; TCRdb keeps only in-frame clonotypes and omits some of them. Here the sample spans fewer than 250,000 clones, 87% being singletons. Sequenced material: PBMCs or T cells enriched from blood (not recorded which). These receptors came from a man aged 25 to 40 in a cohort exposed to, infected with or recovered from COVID-19 (not recorded which).

The gene calls are TRBV15 and TRBJ1-2, with D tentatively TRBD1 (6 bases). V gave up 4 bases and J gave up 7 bases, with 13 bases separating them. The CDR3 totals 13 residues. Germline CDR1 LNHNV, CDR2 YYDKDF (reference sequence). The CDR3 sequence: CATSIRTGSGYTF. The DNA for the CDR3 is TGTGCCACCAGCATTCGAACAGGGTCTGGCTACACCTTC.

This clone has a single count. This chain joins TRBV11-2 and TRBJ2-1; 7 bases agree with TRBD2. Germline assignment: CDR1 SGHAT and CDR2 FQNNGV. V shed 5 bases, J shed 6 bases, and the junction held 7 bases outside the gene matches. The CDR3 contains 14 residues. The CDR3 spells CASSPTRTSNEQFF. DNA of the CDR3: TGTGCCAGCAGCCCAACGCGGACTAGCAATGAGCAGTTCTTC.